Shown below are 11 T cell receptor beta chains from a single sample sequenced in a study of regulatory T cells in long-lasting Graves disease. Arm-PCR of CDR3 regions and iRepertoire HTBI primers were the basis on which TCR beta libraries were built. TCRdb reprocessed the multiplex PCR reads with MiXCR, giving one entry per CDR3 protein. The repertoire has 450,000 to 600,000 distinct CDR3 sequences, around 16% of them found once; the top ten carry 9% to 15%. This sample's time point: newly diagnosed GD, antithyroid drugs for less than 3 months. RNA extracted from PBMCs served as the sequencing template. The sample also formed part of further work on T cells in Graves' hyperthyroidism and ophthalmopathy.

The sample here was peripheral blood mononuclear cells (PBMCs), taken at new diagnosis, from a patient treated with antithyroid drugs. The origin of the receptors is a man between 35 and 55 years old with Graves disease.

This clonotype appeared many times. The chain recombines TRBV11-2 with TRBJ2-2; no firm D call. Trimming removed 7 bases at V and 6 bases at J, with 12 bases between. The CDR3 has 13 amino acids. Per the germline V gene, CDR1 is SGHAT and CDR2 is FQNNGV. As DNA, the CDR3 is TGTGCCAGCACAAATTGGGTTGCCGGGGAGCTGTTTTTT. The encoded protein is CASTNWVAGELFF.

This clonotype was seen more than once but under ten times. The gene calls are TRBV6-1 and TRBJ1-5; the D gene is possibly TRBD1 (5 bases). This CDR3 comprises 14 residues. V lost 6 bases, J lost 6 bases, and 15 bases lay in between. CDR1 is MNHNS and CDR2 is SASEGT in the germline V gene. CDR3 loop: CASRFRGESQPQHF. The CDR3 bases are TGTGCCAGCAGGTTTCGAGGGGAGAGTCAGCCCCAGCATTTT.

This clonotype has a count of ten or more. This chain links TRBV6-2 or TRBV6-3 with TRBJ2-7; D may be TRBD1 or TRBD2 (6 bases each). V shed 2 bases and J shed 4 bases, with 12 bases lying between them. The CDR3 covers 14 residues. Germline assignment: CDR1 MNHEY and CDR2 SVGEGT. CDR3 nucleotide sequence: TGTGCCAGCAGTTACGGGGGGACAAATTACGAGCAGTACTTC. It encodes CASSYGGTNYEQYF.

Note on this clonotype: A much larger clone lies a single base off, so this may be a read error. The rearrangement links TRBV29-1 to TRBJ1-5; TRBD1 might be the D (6 bases). The CDR3 spans 13 residues. Germline V lookup: CDR1 SQVTM, CDR2 ANQGSEA. V was cut by 4 bases and J by 3 bases, with 10 bases left in between. CDR3 amino acids: CSVVTGSNQPQHF. DNA of the CDR3: TGCAGCGTTGTAACAGGGTCCAATCAGCCCCAGCATTTT.

This clonotype appeared many times. This chain connects TRBV20-1 to TRBJ1-1, with TRBD1 as a possible D gene (5 bases). V gave up 2 bases and J gave up 3 bases, with 22 bases separating them. The CDR3 runs 17 residues. CDR1 DFQATT and CDR2 SNEGSKA come from the germline V gene (reference sequence). The CDR3: CSARRPGLSNTYTEAFF. The CDR3 coding sequence is TGCAGTGCTAGACGTCCGGGACTCTCTAACACCTACACTGAAGCTTTCTTT.

The rearrangement links TRBV20-1 to TRBJ2-7; TRBD2 aligns across 7 bases. The V gene end was trimmed by 2 bases and the J gene end by 4 bases; junction bases not matched to a gene: 8. Germline loops: CDR1 DFQATT, CDR2 SNEGSKA (reference sequence). The CDR3 is made up of 14 amino acids. The DNA for the CDR3 is TGCAGTGCTAGATTTGGCGGGAGTAGTTACGAGCAGTACTTC. Protein: CSARFGGSSYEQYF.

In its sample, this clonotype was seen many times. The chain joins TRBV12-5 to TRBJ2-7; a possible D gene is TRBD2 (5 bases). Trimming stripped 2 bases from V and 0 bases from J, with 8 bases between. From germline, CDR1 is LGHNT and CDR2 FRNRAP. This CDR3 is built from 14 residues. The CDR3 region is CASGLRESSYEQYF. CDR3 in DNA: TGTGCTAGTGGTTTGAGGGAGAGCTCCTACGAGCAGTACTTC.

This clonotype has ten or more counts. At one of its ends the junction is not consistent with the germline gene, which may arise from a read error. The CDR3 DNA reads as TGTGCCAGCAGTGATTTGGCTCGCTCAATCTTC. Residues: CASSDLARSIF. The chain joins TRBV6-2 or TRBV6-3 to TRBJ2-1; D remains unclear. The CDR3 extends over 11 amino acids. Germline V gene data show CDR1 as MNHEY and CDR2 as SVGEGT.

Ten or more counts support this clonotype. The chain uses TRBV20-1 and TRBJ2-3, with TRBD2 identical over 10 bases. J lost 4 bases, V lost 7 bases, and 2 bases had no gene match. This CDR3 spans 12 amino acids. Per the germline V gene, CDR1 is DFQATT and CDR2 is SNEGSKA (reference sequence). CDR3 amino acids: CSGLAGSDTQYF. The CDR3 bases are TGCAGTGGACTAGCGGGTTCAGATACGCAGTATTTT.

This clonotype has at least ten counts. The rearrangement links TRBV28 to TRBJ2-7; D might be TRBD1 (5 bases). Per the germline V gene, CDR1 is MDHEN and CDR2 is SYDVKM. The CDR3 consists of 13 residues. Trimming shortened V by 8 bases and J by 5 bases, and 16 bases separated the two germline ends. The CDR3 nucleotides are TGTGCCAGCGTTCCAGGGTTGTTTGACGAGCAGTACTTC. Encoded protein: CASVPGLFDEQYF.

This clonotype was recorded a few times. The chain combines TRBV6-1 with TRBJ2-7; D may correspond to TRBD1 or TRBD2 (5 bases each). There are 15 residues in the CDR3. V lost 7 bases, J lost 1 base, and 17 bases lay in between. CDR1 is MNHNS and CDR2 is SASEGT in the germline V gene. DNA of the CDR3: TGTGCCAGCAATTCGGAGTGGGACGGTTCCTACGAGCAGTACTTC. This gives the protein CASNSEWDGSYEQYF.